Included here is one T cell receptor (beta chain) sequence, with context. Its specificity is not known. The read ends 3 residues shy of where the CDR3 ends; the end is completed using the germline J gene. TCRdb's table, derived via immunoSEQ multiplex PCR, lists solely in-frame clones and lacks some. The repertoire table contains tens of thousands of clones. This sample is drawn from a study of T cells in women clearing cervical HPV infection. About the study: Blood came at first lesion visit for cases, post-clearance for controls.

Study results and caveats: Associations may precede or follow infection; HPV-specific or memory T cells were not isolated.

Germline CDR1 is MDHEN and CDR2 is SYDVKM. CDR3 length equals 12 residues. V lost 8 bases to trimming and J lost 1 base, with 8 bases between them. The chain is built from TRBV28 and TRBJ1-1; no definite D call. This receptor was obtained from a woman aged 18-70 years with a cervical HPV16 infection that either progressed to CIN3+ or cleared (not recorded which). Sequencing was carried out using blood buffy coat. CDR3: CASWAPNTEAFF. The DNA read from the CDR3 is TGTGCCAGCTGGGCACCGAACACTGAA.